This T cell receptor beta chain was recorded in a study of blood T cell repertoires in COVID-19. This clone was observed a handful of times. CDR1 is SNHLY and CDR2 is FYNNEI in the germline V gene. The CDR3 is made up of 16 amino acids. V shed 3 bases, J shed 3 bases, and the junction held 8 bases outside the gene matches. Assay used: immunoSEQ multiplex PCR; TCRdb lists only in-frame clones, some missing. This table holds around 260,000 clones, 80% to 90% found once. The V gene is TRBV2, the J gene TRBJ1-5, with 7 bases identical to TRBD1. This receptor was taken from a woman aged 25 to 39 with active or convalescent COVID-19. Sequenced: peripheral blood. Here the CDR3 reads CASSDAGGIANQPQHF. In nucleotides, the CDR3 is TGTGCCAGCAGTGATGCAGGGGGGATAGCCAATCAGCCCCAGCATTTT.